The 24 T cell receptor beta chains below all came from one sample that was sequenced in a study of blood T cell repertoires in COVID-19. Data came from immunoSEQ multiplex PCR; TCRdb stores just in-frame clones and leaves some out. Here the sample spans 210,000 or so clones, approximately 87% being singletons. Sample: peripheral blood. Source of these receptors: a woman in her fifties or sixties with acute or convalescent COVID-19.

As DNA, the CDR3 is TGTGCCAGCAGCTTAAATAGTGGGGCAGGTTATCAGCCCCAGCATTTT. It encodes CASSLNSGAGYQPQHF. The chain joins TRBV7-6 to TRBJ1-5, with D perhaps TRBD1 (5 bases). In germline, CDR1 is SGHVS, CDR2 FNYEAQ. V lost 2 bases and J lost 5, with 16 bases in between. The CDR3 extends over 16 amino acids.

V usage is TRBV27 and J usage is TRBJ2-2, with TRBD2 matching 13 bases. The V gene end was trimmed by 10 bases and the J gene end by 0 bases; junction bases not matched to a gene: 8. The germline CDR1 and CDR2 sequences are MNHEY and SMNVEV (reference sequence). The CDR3 length is 17 residues. The CDR3: CATRTSGGPTNTGELFF. In DNA form, the CDR3 reads TGTGCCACCAGGACTAGCGGGGGCCCAACGAACACCGGGGAGCTGTTTTTT.

In this sample, this clone turned up a few times. This chain connects TRBV2 to TRBJ1-4, with 8 bases aligning to TRBD1. The CDR3 length is 17 residues. Germline CDR1 reads SNHLY; CDR2 reads FYNNEI. The V and J ends lost 4 bases and 5 bases, in that order; junction bases with no gene match: 12. The CDR3 is CASSGQDGQGLNEKLFF. Here the CDR3 DNA reads TGTGCCAGCAGTGGCCAGGATGGACAGGGATTAAATGAAAAACTGTTTTTT.

The V and J genes are TRBV5-4 and TRBJ2-1; a possible D gene is TRBD1 (5 bases). Deletions cut 0 bases from V and 2 bases from J, with 12 bases between. The germline CDR1 and CDR2 sequences are SGHNT and YYREEE (reference sequence). The CDR3 is 16 residues long. The CDR3 DNA follows: TGTGCCAGCAGCTTGGGCGCAGGGAACCCCTACAATGAGCAGTTCTTC. Translating gives CASSLGAGNPYNEQFF. The entire variable domain, with the rest obtained from reference TRBV5-4 and TRBJ2-1, is as follows: ETGVTQSPTHLIKTRGQQVTLRCSSQSGHNTVSWYQQALGQGPQFIFQYYREEENGRGNFPPRFSGLQFPNYSSELNVNALELDDSALYLCASSLGAGNPYNEQFFGPGTRLTVL.

This CDR3 reads CASSPAGGAHGYTF. The CDR3 DNA reads as TGCGCCAGCAGCCCCGCCGGGGGGGCACATGGCTACACCTTC. The chain recombines TRBV10-2 with TRBJ1-2; TRBD1 is a possible D gene (6 bases). The length of the CDR3 is 14 residues. Germline values: CDR1 WSHSY, CDR2 SAAADI. Deletions cut 6 bases from V and 6 bases from J, with 17 bases between.

The genes are TRBV6-5 and TRBJ1-2; D is unclear. The CDR3 loop spans 13 amino acids. Trimming left V 2 bases short and J 4 bases short, with 8 bases between. The germline gives CDR1 MNHEY, CDR2 SVGAGI. The CDR3 nucleotides read TGTGCCAGCAGTTACATCTTCAGCTATGGCTACACCTTC. It is translated as CASSYIFSYGYTF.

The V and J genes are TRBV7-9 and TRBJ2-7, with 12 bases lining up with TRBD2. This CDR3 has 16 amino acids. Germline V lookup: CDR1 SEHNR, CDR2 FQNEAQ (reference sequence). The ends lost 5 bases at V and 2 bases at J; junction bases unmatched: 7. For the CDR3, the DNA is TGTGCCAGCAGCCCCCGACTAGCGGGGGAAGCCTACGAGCAGTACTTC. It yields the protein CASSPRLAGEAYEQYF.

This rearrangement joins TRBV19 to TRBJ2-6, with D hard to call. V lost 7 bases and J 0 bases, leaving 7 bases between the germline ends. CDR3 length: 14 residues. Germline lookup yields CDR1 LNHDA and CDR2 SQIVND (reference sequence). The CDR3 coding sequence is TGTGCCAGTACACAATACTCTGGGGCCAACGTCCTGACTTTC. It yields the protein CASTQYSGANVLTF.

The chain uses TRBV11-2 and TRBJ1-1, with a tentative D call TRBD1 (6 bases). Germline-derived CDR1 and CDR2 are SGHAT and FQNNGV. Trimming cost V 5 bases and J 0 bases, with 13 bases left between them. The CDR3 runs to 15 residues. CDR3 bases: TGTGCCAGCAGCCTAACAGGGAACATGAACACTGAAGCTTTCTTT. The encoded protein is CASSLTGNMNTEAFF.

This clone was counted a few times. V gene TRBV10-3 combines with J gene TRBJ1-1; D unresolved. The CDR3 sequence is 13 residues long. The germline CDR1 and CDR2 sequences are ENHRY and SYGVKD. Trimming removed 8 bases from V and 1 base from J, with 11 bases in between. The CDR3 here is CAIGEEGNTEAFF. For the CDR3, the DNA is TGTGCCATCGGCGAGGAGGGGAACACTGAAGCTTTCTTT.

V and J are TRBV18 and TRBJ2-5; 12 bases match TRBD1. The germline gives CDR1 KGHSH, CDR2 LQKENI. This CDR3 spans 15 amino acids. The trim removed 5 bases at V and 5 bases at J, leaving 6 bases unmatched. CDR3 sequence reads: CASSSGTGGAETQYF. The CDR3 DNA reads as TGTGCCAGCTCATCGGGGACAGGGGGCGCGGAGACCCAGTACTTC.

The gene calls are TRBV7-6 and TRBJ1-2, with 7 bases matching TRBD1. Trimming removed 5 bases from V and 0 bases from J; junction bases left unmatched: 6. CDR1 is SGHVS, CDR2 FNYEAQ, per germline. The CDR3 covers 15 residues. The CDR3 sequence is CASSPGTAANYGYTF. CDR3 sequence (DNA): TGTGCCAGCAGCCCGGGGACAGCAGCTAACTATGGCTACACCTTC.

The chain combines TRBV5-6 with TRBJ2-3; 7 bases map to TRBD1. This CDR3 contains 17 residues. The trim removed 3 bases at V and 2 bases at J, leaving 12 bases unmatched. Germline assignment: CDR1 SGHDT and CDR2 YYEEEE. For the CDR3, the DNA is TGTGCCAGCAGCTCCCTAGACAGGGCAGGTCTCACAGATACGCAGTATTTT. Encoded protein: CASSSLDRAGLTDTQYF. Variable domain in full (rest from reference TRBV5-6 and TRBJ2-3): DAGVTQSPTHLIKTRGQQVTLRCSPKSGHDTVSWYQQALGQGPQFIFQYYEEEERQRGNFPDRFSGHQFPNYSSELNVNALLLGDSALYLCASSSLDRAGLTDTQYFGPGTRLTVL.

The chain joins TRBV19 to TRBJ1-2; D perhaps matches TRBD1 (6 bases). This CDR3 comprises 14 residues. The V gene's germline CDR1 is LNHDA and CDR2 SQIVND (reference sequence). The ends were cut back, 8 bases at V and 0 bases at J, with 13 bases in the middle. The CDR3 nucleotides are TGTGCCAGTGGTGGACAGCTAGCTAACTATGGCTACACCTTC. It is translated as CASGGQLANYGYTF.

There are a few counts of this clone. The chain uses TRBV5-6 and TRBJ1-6; 8 bases fit TRBD1. Trimming removed 0 bases from V and 7 bases from J; junction bases left unmatched: 0. Per the germline V gene, CDR1 is SGHDT and CDR2 is YYEEEE. This CDR3 spans 14 amino acids. The CDR3 nucleotides read TGTGCCAGCAGCTTGGGGACAGGGAATTCACCCCTCCACTTT. This encodes CASSLGTGNSPLHF.

Comment on this clone: The junction and the germline gene differ at one end; a read error may be behind it. J is TRBJ2-1 and V is TRBV7-2, with a tentative D call TRBD2 (6 bases). The CDR3 loop spans 16 amino acids. Germline CDR1 reads SGHTA; CDR2 reads FQGNSA. The CDR3 nucleotides are TGTGCCAGCAGCCCACGTGGGAGCGGGTCCTCCAATGAGCAGTTCTTC. Amino acids: CASSPRGSGSSNEQFF.

DNA of the CDR3: TGTGCCAGCAGTGCGGTCCTAGGAGGACTAGCGGGAGTCGGGGAGCTGTTTTTT. Translation gives CASSAVLGGLAGVGELFF. The V and J genes are TRBV25-1 and TRBJ2-2; 13 nucleotides line up with TRBD2. J was trimmed by 7 bases and V by 4 bases; bases with no gene match: 12. CDR1 MGHDK and CDR2 SYGVNS come from the germline V gene. The CDR3 consists of 18 residues.

The rearrangement links TRBV19 to TRBJ1-2; 8 bases map to TRBD1. Germline CDR1 and CDR2: LNHDA and SQIVND (reference sequence). The V segment lost 3 bases and the J segment 3 bases; nucleotides outside the gene matches: 3. The CDR3 is 14 amino acids. As DNA, the CDR3 is TGTGCCAGTAGTATGGGACAGGTGCACTATGGCTACACCTTC. This gives the protein CASSMGQVHYGYTF.

The chain joins TRBV11-3 to TRBJ1-2, with TRBD1 identical over 8 bases. CDR1 and CDR2 from the germline V gene are SGHNT and YENEEA. The CDR3 spans 19 residues. The ends lost 0 bases at V and 8 bases at J; junction bases unmatched: 20. The CDR3 bases are TGTGCCAGCAGCTTAGATTCCGGGGTTCCGGACAGGGTATTACACGGCTACACCTTC. This encodes CASSLDSGVPDRVLHGYTF.

The genes are TRBV29-1 and TRBJ1-1; D remains unclear. Deletions cut 5 bases from V and 1 base from J, with 14 bases between. The CDR3 runs 14 residues. The germline gives CDR1 SQVTM, CDR2 ANQGSEA. Written as DNA, the CDR3 is TGCAGCGTTAACCCGTTTAGTCCGAACACTGAAGCTTTCTTT. Its protein is CSVNPFSPNTEAFF. Together with reference TRBV29-1 and TRBJ1-1, the CDR3 gives the full variable domain: SAVISQKPSRDICQRGTSLTIQCQVDSQVTMMFWYRQQPGQSLTLIATANQGSEATYESGFVIDKFPISRPNLTFSTLTVSNMSPEDSSIYLCSVNPFSPNTEAFFGQGTRLTVV.

This clone was seen a handful of times. The rearrangement joins TRBV5-1 to TRBJ1-2, with D perhaps TRBD1 (5 bases). The CDR3 is made up of 15 amino acids. The germline gives CDR1 SGHRS, CDR2 YFSETQ. Trimming took off 2 bases at V and 3 bases at J, with 14 bases between the two ends. The CDR3 coding sequence is TGCGCCAGCAGCTTTCTTGGGGGGATAGACTATGGCTACACCTTC. Its protein product is CASSFLGGIDYGYTF.

The rearrangement links TRBV14 to TRBJ2-3; possible D gene TRBD2, 5 bases. The V gene lost 4 bases and the J gene lost 3 bases, with 17 bases spanning the gap. The germline gives CDR1 SGHDN, CDR2 FVKESK. CDR3 length: 16 amino acids. In nucleotides, the CDR3 is TGTGCCAGCAGCCCCGGAGGCTCCCTTTGGACAGATACGCAGTATTTT. It is translated as CASSPGGSLWTDTQYF.

This clone was picked up one time. The chain combines TRBV10-3 with TRBJ1-1, with 10 positions matching TRBD1. V shed 4 bases, J shed 4 bases, and the junction held 12 bases outside the gene matches. The CDR3 totals 17 residues. Germline CDR1 is ENHRY and CDR2 is SYGVKD. CDR3 DNA: TGTGCCATCAGTGGAACCGGGACAGGGGAGGGGGCCACTGAAGCTTTCTTT. It specifies CAISGTGTGEGATEAFF.

The chain employs TRBV19 and TRBJ1-5; 8 bases align to TRBD1. Germline V gene lookup returns CDR1 LNHDA and CDR2 SQIVND (reference sequence). Trimming cost V 2 bases and J 0 bases; bases outside gene matches: 9. CDR3 length: 18 residues. The CDR3 DNA is TGTGCCAGTAGTATATTGGGACAGGAGCTTTATAGCAATCAGCCCCAGCATTTT. Translation: CASSILGQELYSNQPQHF.